These 27 T cell receptor beta chains came from one sample sequenced in a study of cytomegalovirus exposure and HLA in healthy donors. In the PCR, 60 Vbeta and 13 Jbeta primers were used. Produced via immunoSEQ multiplex PCR; TCRdb's table is partial and in-frame only. The top ten clones hold roughly a tenth of a sample with 150,000 to 200,000 clones, around 68% of them seen once. The sample comprised PBMCs. The receptors were gathered from a young man in good health and CMV-seropositive.

This clone was seen a handful of times. Mismatch with germline at one junction end may stem from a read error. This rearrangement joins TRBV7-9 to TRBJ2-7; 8 bases fit TRBD1. CDR1 and CDR2 from the germline V gene are SEHNR and FQNEAQ (reference sequence). The CDR3 covers 16 residues. Here the CDR3 DNA reads TGTTCCAGCAGCTTCCAAACCGGGACAGGCAACTACGAGCAGTACTTC. Its protein is CSSSFQTGTGNYEQYF.

This clone appeared a few times. The rearrangement uses TRBV27 and TRBJ1-1; 9 nucleotides agree with TRBD1. Germline CDR1 and CDR2: MNHEY and SMNVEV (reference sequence). With V trimmed by 6 bases and J by 6 bases, 11 bases remained unmatched. The CDR3 loop spans 15 amino acids. CDR3 coding DNA: TGTGCCAGCAGCCTTAGTAGGACAGGGGAATCTGAAGCTTTCTTT. This gives the protein CASSLSRTGESEAFF.

The rearrangement links TRBV28 to TRBJ2-1; no firm D call. This CDR3 is built from 15 residues. The V gene's germline CDR1 is MDHEN and CDR2 SYDVKM. The V end lost 1 base, the J end lost 9 bases, and 16 bases lay between the germline ends. CDR3 in DNA: TGTGCCAGCAGTTTATCCCAGCGCCACGGCGGTGAGCAGTTCTTC. Translating it yields CASSLSQRHGGEQFF.

There are a few counts of this clone. The chain joins TRBV28 to TRBJ2-7; D is perhaps TRBD1 (5 bases). V lost 5 bases and J 3 bases, leaving 5 bases between the germline ends. This CDR3 spans 11 amino acids. CDR1 and CDR2 (germline): MDHEN, SYDVKM. This CDR3 is CASSDSYEQYF. The CDR3 DNA is TGTGCCAGCAGTGACAGCTACGAGCAGTACTTC.

The V gene is TRBV29-1, the J gene TRBJ1-1; D remains ambiguous. Germline V gives CDR1 SQVTM, CDR2 ANQGSEA. The CDR3 runs 14 residues. Trimming took 1 base from V and 3 from J, leaving 12 bases between them. CDR3 coding DNA: TGCAGCGTTGAAGGTAAGGAGGACCACACTGAAGCTTTCTTT. This codes for CSVEGKEDHTEAFF.

This sequence joins TRBV5-1 and TRBJ2-5; 7 nucleotides agree with TRBD1. Trimming at V came to 3 bases and at J to 5 bases, leaving 7 bases not matched to a gene. CDR1 and CDR2 from the germline V gene are SGHRS and YFSETQ. This CDR3 is 14 amino acids long. The CDR3 is CASSWDDRVETQYF. The CDR3 nucleotides are TGCGCCAGCAGCTGGGACGACAGGGTCGAGACCCAGTACTTC.

This rearrangement joins TRBV4-1 to TRBJ1-1; tentatively, D is TRBD1 (5 bases). There are 11 residues in the CDR3. Per the germline V gene, CDR1 is MGHRA and CDR2 is YSYEKL. Trimming shortened V by 3 bases and J by 9 bases, and 8 bases separated the two germline ends. The CDR3 DNA follows: TGCGCCAGCAGCCAGATGGACAAAGCTTTCTTT. It is translated as CASSQMDKAFF.

The chain recombines TRBV7-2 with TRBJ1-2; 7 bases are shared with TRBD1. The CDR3 has 16 amino acids. Germline V CDR1 and CDR2: SGHTA, FQGNSA. After removal of 4 bases from V and 8 bases from J, the junction contained 16 bases not matched to a gene. Here the CDR3 reads CASSSNYGGRGGGYTF. In nucleotides, the CDR3 is TGTGCCAGCAGCTCTAATTATGGGGGACGAGGGGGCGGCTACACCTTC.

The rearrangement joins TRBV5-1 to TRBJ1-2, with D hard to call. With 0 bases removed from V and 2 bases from J, the gap between germline ends came to 8 bases. The germline V gene has CDR1 SGHRS and CDR2 YFSETQ. The length of the CDR3 is 14 residues. Here the CDR3 reads CASSLDGENYGYTF. DNA for the CDR3: TGCGCCAGCAGCTTGGACGGGGAAAACTATGGCTACACCTTC. The full variable domain, with the rest looked up from reference TRBV5-1 and TRBJ1-2, is KAGVTQTPRYLIKTRGQQVTLSCSPISGHRSVSWYQQTPGQGLQFLFEYFSETQRNKGNFPGRFSGRQFSNSRSEMNVSTLELGDSALYLCASSLDGENYGYTFGSGTRLTVV.

The chain links TRBV2 to TRBJ2-7; a possible D gene is TRBD1 (6 bases). V lost 8 bases and J 4 bases, leaving 12 bases between the germline ends. CDR3 length: 12 residues. The germline V gene encodes CDR1 SNHLY and CDR2 FYNNEI. CDR3 bases: TGTGCCAGCGTCTCCCAGGGGTACGAGCAGTACTTC. The encoded protein is CASVSQGYEQYF.

This rearrangement joins TRBV28 to TRBJ2-3, with 9 bases lining up with TRBD1. The J segment lost 5 bases and the V segment lost 2 bases, leaving 5 bases of the junction unmatched. In germline, CDR1 is MDHEN, CDR2 SYDVKM. The CDR3 has 15 residues. This chain's CDR3 is CASSLPQGAEDTQYF. CDR3 bases: TGTGCCAGCAGTTTACCACAGGGGGCGGAAGATACGCAGTATTTT. The full variable domain, its missing parts supplied by reference TRBV28 and TRBJ2-3, is DVKVTQSSRYLVKRTGEKVFLECVQDMDHENMFWYRQDPGLGLRLIYFSYDVKMKEKGDIPEGYSVSREKKERFSLILESASTNQTSMYLCASSLPQGAEDTQYFGPGTRLTVL.

CDR3 protein: CASRQGAGMGTEAFF. The DNA for the CDR3 is TGTGCCAGCAGACAGGGGGCAGGGATGGGCACTGAAGCTTTCTTT. The V call is TRBV7-2, the J call TRBJ1-1; 9 nucleotides align to TRBD1. CDR3 length equals 15 residues. V was pared by 6 bases and J by 4 bases, with 9 bases of the junction left unmatched. Germline V gene sequence: CDR1 SGHTA, CDR2 FQGNSA.

This clone was counted a few times. This chain uses TRBV7-3 with TRBJ2-2; D possibly corresponds to TRBD1 (6 bases). This CDR3 is built from 15 residues. CDR1 is SGHTA, CDR2 FQGTGA, per germline. The germline V and J ends were trimmed by 2 bases and 3 bases, with 10 bases remaining between them. CDR3: CASSLEQGYTGELFF. The CDR3 nucleotides read TGTGCCAGCAGCTTAGAACAGGGTTACACCGGGGAGCTGTTTTTT.

As DNA, the CDR3 is TGTGCCAGCAGTGAAGGGGGGGGGCATGGAAACACCATATATTTT. Translating gives CASSEGGGHGNTIYF. The chain is built from TRBV6-1 and TRBJ1-3; TRBD1 is a possible D gene (6 bases). The ends were cut back, 1 base at V and 3 bases at J, with 10 bases in the middle. Per germline, CDR1 MNHNS and CDR2 SASEGT. The CDR3 contains 15 residues.

The genes are TRBV28 and TRBJ1-4; 8 nucleotides align to TRBD1. CDR1 is MDHEN and CDR2 is SYDVKM in the germline V gene. The CDR3 consists of 14 residues. Unmatched junction bases numbered 8, after V lost 6 bases and J lost 8 bases. CDR3 loop: CASSPRTGREKLFF. CDR3 coding DNA: TGTGCCAGCAGCCCCAGGACAGGGCGCGAAAAACTGTTTTTT.

This rearrangement joins TRBV11-2 to TRBJ1-5; 7 positions agree with TRBD1. After removal of 0 bases from V and 4 bases from J, the junction contained 0 bases not matched to a gene. The CDR3 covers 14 residues. The V gene's germline CDR1 is SGHAT and CDR2 FQNNGV. The CDR3 protein is CASSLETGNQPQHF. The CDR3 nucleotides are TGTGCCAGCAGCTTAGAGACAGGGAATCAGCCCCAGCATTTT.

This clone was picked up a small number of times. The J gene is TRBJ2-1, the V gene TRBV6-1; 12 nucleotides match TRBD1. Germline lookup yields CDR1 MNHNS and CDR2 SASEGT. V gave up 8 bases and J gave up 7 bases; unmatched junction bases: 9. The CDR3 totals 15 residues. The CDR3, as DNA: TGTGCCAGCGGGGTGGGACAGGGGGCTCGGAATGAGCAGTTCTTC. Protein product: CASGVGQGARNEQFF.

This sequence joins TRBV18 and TRBJ1-3; 7 bases agree with TRBD1. The CDR3 length is 16 residues. V lost 3 bases, J lost 3 bases, and 8 bases stayed unmatched. Looked up from germline, CDR1 is KGHSH and CDR2 is LQKENI. The CDR3, as DNA: TGTGCCAGCTCACCCAGGGGGGAGTTTCTTGGAAACACCATATATTTT. This encodes CASSPRGEFLGNTIYF.

The chain has TRBV2 and TRBJ1-1, with 9 nucleotides matching TRBD1. Germline CDR1 reads SNHLY; CDR2 reads FYNNEI. Trimming cost V 8 bases and J 3 bases; bases outside gene matches: 7. The CDR3 consists of 14 residues. The CDR3 sequence: CASGGQGRYTEAFF. For the CDR3, the DNA is TGTGCCAGCGGGGGACAGGGTCGGTACACTGAAGCTTTCTTT. Full variable domain (missing parts from reference TRBV2 and TRBJ1-1): EPEVTQTPSHQVTQMGQEVILRCVPISNHLYFYWYRQILGQKVEFLVSFYNNEISEKSEIFDDQFSVERPDGSNFTLKIRSTKLEDSAMYFCASGGQGRYTEAFFGQGTRLTVV.

The CDR3 region is CASSQEGGHGNQPQHF. The CDR3, as DNA: TGCGCCAGCAGCCAAGAAGGGGGACATGGCAATCAGCCCCAGCATTTT. The V and J genes are TRBV4-1 and TRBJ1-5; the D gene is possibly TRBD1 (6 bases). From germline, CDR1 is MGHRA and CDR2 YSYEKL. This CDR3 region has 16 residues. V was shortened by 0 bases and J by 2 bases, with 11 bases between the two germline ends.

This clone was counted a few times. The CDR3 nucleotides read TGCGCCAGCAGTGAGGGAAGGGGCTTGAACACTGAAGCTTTCTTT. This sequence encodes CASSEGRGLNTEAFF. The chain combines TRBV10-1 with TRBJ1-1; weak D call: TRBD1 (5 bases). The CDR3 consists of 15 residues. Looked up from germline, CDR1 is WNHNN and CDR2 is SYGVQD (reference sequence). V was clipped by 2 bases and J by 0 bases, with 10 bases between them.

CDR3 residues: CASGDSVITRPEQFF. The CDR3 DNA follows: TGTGCCAGCGGGGATAGCGTTATAACGCGGCCGGAGCAGTTCTTC. The chain links TRBV25-1 to TRBJ2-1; the D gene is possibly TRBD2 (5 bases). The germline V gene has CDR1 MGHDK and CDR2 SYGVNS. The CDR3 is 15 residues long. Trimming stripped 8 bases from V and 10 bases from J, with 24 bases between.

This rearrangement joins TRBV30 to TRBJ1-5; perhaps TRBD1 as D (5 bases). Germline lookup yields CDR1 GTSNPN and CDR2 SVGIG (reference sequence). The ends were cut back, 1 base at V and 6 bases at J, with 13 bases in the middle. There are 14 residues in the CDR3. The CDR3 spells CAWSGAGIPQPQHF. The CDR3 DNA sequence: TGTGCCTGGAGTGGGGCAGGGATCCCTCAGCCCCAGCATTTT.

The rearrangement uses TRBV7-2 and TRBJ2-3, with TRBD2 matching 7 bases. CDR1 is SGHTA, CDR2 FQGNSA, per germline. The trim removed 1 base at V and 2 bases at J, leaving 6 bases unmatched. This CDR3 is 16 amino acids long. The CDR3 DNA is TGTGCCAGCAGCTTAGGTGCAGGGAGGGCCACAGATACGCAGTATTTT. This codes for CASSLGAGRATDTQYF.

This clone was seen more than once but under ten times. The rearrangement links TRBV7-9 to TRBJ1-1; a possible D gene is TRBD1 (6 bases). Trimming pared 3 bases from V and 10 bases from J, leaving 18 bases between. The CDR3 is 14 amino acids. The germline V gene has CDR1 SEHNR and CDR2 FQNEAQ (reference sequence). Written as DNA, the CDR3 is TGTGCCAGCAGCTTGAAATCAGGGGCCGGTGGAGCTTTCTTT. Its protein product is CASSLKSGAGGAFF.

The CDR3 region has the DNA TGCGCCAGCAAAGGGCGGGGACAGCCCAAAAACATTCAGTACTTC. This sequence encodes CASKGRGQPKNIQYF. The chain uses TRBV10-1 and TRBJ2-4, with D possibly TRBD1 on 7 matching bases. V lost 7 bases and J lost 2, with 15 bases in between. From germline, CDR1 is WNHNN and CDR2 SYGVQD (reference sequence). The CDR3 consists of 15 residues.

The chain uses TRBV6-5 and TRBJ2-3, with TRBD2 as a possible D gene (6 bases). Per the germline V gene, CDR1 is MNHEY and CDR2 is SVGAGI. This CDR3 is 13 amino acids long. The V gene lost 4 bases and the J gene lost 7 bases, with 12 bases spanning the gap. DNA for the CDR3: TGTGCCAGCAGTTCCCCGGGGGTAAATACGCAGTATTTT. Its translation: CASSSPGVNTQYF.